This paragraph reports one T cell receptor (beta chain). What it binds is not known. The sample belongs to a study of cytomegalovirus exposure and HLA in healthy donors. General study findings and limits: Specificity of a few CMV-associated chains for CMV antigens was verified in vitro. The authors listed 164 TCR beta chains as cytomegalovirus-associated. Many donors shared some public TCRs, even though most TCR sequences were rare. In the roughly 110 validation repertoires, roughly 94% of cluster scores exceeded 0, per a later analysis.

Germline CDR1 and CDR2: LGHNT and FRNRAP. V shed 5 bases and J 9 bases; nucleotides not matched to a gene: 11. The CDR3 totals 15 residues. Data came from immunoSEQ multiplex PCR; TCRdb stores just in-frame clones and leaves some out. The sample shows 150,000 to 200,000 clones, more than 75% of them seen only once. This clonotype was obtained from a woman younger than 30 in good health and CMV-seronegative. What was sequenced was PBMCs. The chain is built from TRBV12-5 and TRBJ2-1, with 9 bases that match TRBD1. The CDR3 is CASGQGQGKVSEQFF. In DNA form, the CDR3 reads TGTGCTAGTGGTCAGGGACAGGGAAAGGTTAGTGAGCAGTTCTTC.